The present T cell receptor beta chain was sequenced within a study of blood T cells in healthy people across ages. This clonotype was seen ten or more times. The second PCR ran about 6 to 11 cycles with a sample-barcoded 5' primer and J-beta primers. A single record per CDR3 protein comes from TCRdb applying MiXCR to the 5' RACE reads. In the table there are 750,000 to 1,000,000 distinct CDR3 sequences, almost 30% of which are singletons. The data also belong to a second study, concerning T cells of mothers and their children.

Material: blood. This TCR derives from a woman in her forties in good health.

The DNA for the CDR3 is TGCGCCAGCAGCTTGGGGGTGGGGGTCTCCTACGAGCAGTACTTC. This codes for CASSLGVGVSYEQYF. V usage is TRBV5-1 and J usage is TRBJ2-7, with D perhaps given as TRBD1 or TRBD2 (5 bases each). CDR1 is SGHRS and CDR2 is YFSETQ in the germline V gene. With 0 bases removed from V and 0 bases from J, the gap between germline ends came to 10 bases. This CDR3 is built from 15 residues.